This TCR beta chain appears in the sequencing data of a study of shared clonotypes between healthy human individuals. This CDR3 has 14 amino acids. Germline V gives CDR1 SGHAT, CDR2 FQNNGV. Trimming removed 3 bases from V and 4 bases from J, with 12 bases in between. This table comes from immunoSEQ multiplex PCR, and its TCRdb copy is limited to in-frame clones, with some not included. The sample records approximately 2,300,000 clones, about 90% being singletons. The clonotype comes from a man aged 18 to 29 in good health. Some clones in this sample may be carry-over from other donors' samples. The chain employs TRBV11-2 and TRBJ1-2; D might be TRBD1 (6 bases). Source material: naive CD4+ T cells from PBMCs. The subset here: CD45RA+ positively selected. This CDR3 is CASSFDRSTYGYTF. For the CDR3, the DNA is TGTGCCAGCAGCTTCGACAGGTCGACCTATGGCTACACCTTC.